These 5 T cell receptor beta chains were all obtained from the same sample, sequenced in a study of blood T cell repertoires in COVID-19. Assay used: immunoSEQ multiplex PCR; TCRdb lists only in-frame clones, some missing. The sample carries 200,000 to 250,000 clones, approximately 80% recorded once. The material sequenced was peripheral blood. The source is a man at least 80 years old with acute or convalescent COVID-19.

The V and J genes are TRBV5-4 and TRBJ2-3; 12 positions agree with TRBD2. The germline V gene encodes CDR1 SGHNT and CDR2 YYREEE (reference sequence). The trim removed 0 bases at V and 5 bases at J, leaving 4 bases unmatched. There are 16 residues in the CDR3. CDR3 sequence reads: CASSLGLAGEVDTQYF. CDR3 DNA: TGTGCCAGCAGCTTGGGACTAGCGGGGGAGGTAGATACGCAGTATTTT. The full variable domain, with the rest looked up from reference TRBV5-4 and TRBJ2-3, is ETGVTQSPTHLIKTRGQQVTLRCSSQSGHNTVSWYQQALGQGPQFIFQYYREEENGRGNFPPRFSGLQFPNYSSELNVNALELDDSALYLCASSLGLAGEVDTQYFGPGTRLTVL.

The V gene is TRBV30, the J gene TRBJ2-7; D is possibly TRBD2 (6 bases). Per germline, CDR1 GTSNPN and CDR2 SVGIG (reference sequence). The CDR3 extends over 14 amino acids. V lost 5 bases and J lost 2, with 16 bases in between. CDR3 sequence reads: CAWGRRGKTYEQYF. The CDR3 nucleotides are TGTGCCTGGGGACGACGGGGGAAAACCTACGAGCAGTACTTC.

This clone was seen just once. This chain joins TRBV12-3 or TRBV12-4 and TRBJ1-2; D is undetermined. The V and J ends lost 3 bases and 7 bases respectively, with 12 bases between them. The CDR3 length is 13 residues. The CDR3 protein is CASSFGGILGYTF. As DNA, the CDR3 is TGTGCCAGCAGTTTCGGCGGGATTCTTGGCTACACCTTC.

V usage is TRBV6-5 and J usage is TRBJ1-1; 9 bases match TRBD1. Looked up from germline, CDR1 is MNHEY and CDR2 is SVGAGI. The V gene end was trimmed by 6 bases and the J gene end by 5 bases; junction bases not matched to a gene: 7. This CDR3 contains 14 residues. This chain's CDR3 is CASRGGTGWTEAFF. The DNA of the CDR3 is TGTGCCAGCAGGGGAGGGACAGGGTGGACTGAAGCTTTCTTT.

J is TRBJ1-2 and V is TRBV20-1; weak D call: TRBD1 (5 bases). Germline V lookup: CDR1 DFQATT, CDR2 SNEGSKA (reference sequence). The V end was cut by 3 bases, the J end by 4 bases, with 9 bases between. The CDR3 is 12 amino acids. The CDR3 loop is CSASRGSYGYTF. The CDR3 nucleotides are TGCAGTGCTAGTAGGGGTAGCTATGGCTACACCTTC.